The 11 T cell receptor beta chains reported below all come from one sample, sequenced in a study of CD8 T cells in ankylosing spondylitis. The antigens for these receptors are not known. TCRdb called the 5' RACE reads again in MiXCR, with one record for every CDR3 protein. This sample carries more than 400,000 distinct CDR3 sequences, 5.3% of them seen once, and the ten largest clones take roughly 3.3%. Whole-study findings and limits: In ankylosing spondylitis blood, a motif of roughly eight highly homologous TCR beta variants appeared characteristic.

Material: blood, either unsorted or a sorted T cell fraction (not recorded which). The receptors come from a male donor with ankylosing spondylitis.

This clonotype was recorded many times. The CDR3 reads CASSLQPDPHTDTQYF. The CDR3 DNA is TGTGCCAGCAGCTTACAACCGGACCCTCACACAGATACGCAGTATTTT. The rearrangement joins TRBV7-2 to TRBJ2-3; D is undetermined. V gave up 2 bases and J gave up 2 bases, with 14 bases separating them. The germline V gene encodes CDR1 SGHTA and CDR2 FQGNSA. CDR3 length: 16 amino acids.

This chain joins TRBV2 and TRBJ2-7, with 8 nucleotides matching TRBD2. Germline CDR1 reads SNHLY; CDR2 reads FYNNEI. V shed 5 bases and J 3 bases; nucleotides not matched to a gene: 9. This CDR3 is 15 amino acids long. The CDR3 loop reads CASSSEGGGLYEQYF. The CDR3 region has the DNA TGTGCCAGCAGTTCAGAGGGCGGGGGGCTCTACGAGCAGTACTTC.

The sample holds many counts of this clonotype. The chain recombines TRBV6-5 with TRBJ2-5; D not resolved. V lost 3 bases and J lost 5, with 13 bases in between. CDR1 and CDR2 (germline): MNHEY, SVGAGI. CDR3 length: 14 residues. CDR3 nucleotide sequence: TGTGCCAGCAGTTATCTGGACGAAGAGGAGACCCAGTACTTC. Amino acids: CASSYLDEEETQYF.

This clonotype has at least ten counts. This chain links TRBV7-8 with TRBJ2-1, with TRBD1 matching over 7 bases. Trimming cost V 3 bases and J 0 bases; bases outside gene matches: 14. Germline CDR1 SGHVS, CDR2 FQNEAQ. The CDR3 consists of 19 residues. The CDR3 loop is CASSLDPGQTLSSYNEQFF. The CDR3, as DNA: TGTGCCAGCAGCTTGGATCCGGGACAGACACTTAGCTCCTACAATGAGCAGTTCTTC.

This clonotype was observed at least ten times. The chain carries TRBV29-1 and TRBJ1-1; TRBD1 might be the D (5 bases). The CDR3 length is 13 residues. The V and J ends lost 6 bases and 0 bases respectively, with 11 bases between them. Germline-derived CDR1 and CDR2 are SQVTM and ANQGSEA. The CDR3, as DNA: TGCAGCGTACGACAGATCCTGAACACTGAAGCTTTCTTT. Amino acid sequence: CSVRQILNTEAFF.

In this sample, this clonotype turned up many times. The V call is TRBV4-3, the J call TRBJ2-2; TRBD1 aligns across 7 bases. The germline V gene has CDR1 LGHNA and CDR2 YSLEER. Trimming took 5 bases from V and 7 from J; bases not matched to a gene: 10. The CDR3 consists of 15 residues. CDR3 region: CASSYKGTAFGELFF. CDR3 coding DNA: TGCGCCAGCAGCTACAAAGGGACAGCCTTCGGGGAGCTGTTTTTT.

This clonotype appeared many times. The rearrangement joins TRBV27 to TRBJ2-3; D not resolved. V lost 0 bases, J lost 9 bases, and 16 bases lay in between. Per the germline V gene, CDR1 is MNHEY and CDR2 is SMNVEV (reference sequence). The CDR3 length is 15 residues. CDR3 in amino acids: CASSLSWGGVETQYF. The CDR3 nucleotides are TGTGCCAGCAGTTTATCCTGGGGTGGGGTGGAAACGCAGTATTTT.

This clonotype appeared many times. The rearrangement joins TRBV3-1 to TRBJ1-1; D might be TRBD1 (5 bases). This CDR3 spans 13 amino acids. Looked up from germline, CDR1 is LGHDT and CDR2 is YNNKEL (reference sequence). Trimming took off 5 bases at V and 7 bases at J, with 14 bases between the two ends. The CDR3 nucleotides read TGTGCCAGCAGCGGGCTATCGGGACTTGAAGCTTTCTTT. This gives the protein CASSGLSGLEAFF.

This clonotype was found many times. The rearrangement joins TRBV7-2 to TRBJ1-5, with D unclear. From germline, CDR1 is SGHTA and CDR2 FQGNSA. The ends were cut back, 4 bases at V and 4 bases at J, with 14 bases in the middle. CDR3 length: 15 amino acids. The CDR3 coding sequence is TGTGCCAGCAGCTATCGCTCCGGCAGGAATCAGCCCCAGCATTTT. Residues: CASSYRSGRNQPQHF.

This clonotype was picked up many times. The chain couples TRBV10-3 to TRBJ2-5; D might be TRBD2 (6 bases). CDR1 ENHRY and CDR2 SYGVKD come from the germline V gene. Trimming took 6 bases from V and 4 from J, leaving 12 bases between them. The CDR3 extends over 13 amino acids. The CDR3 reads CAISGSGRETQYF. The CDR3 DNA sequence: TGTGCCATCAGCGGGAGCGGTCGAGAGACCCAGTACTTC.

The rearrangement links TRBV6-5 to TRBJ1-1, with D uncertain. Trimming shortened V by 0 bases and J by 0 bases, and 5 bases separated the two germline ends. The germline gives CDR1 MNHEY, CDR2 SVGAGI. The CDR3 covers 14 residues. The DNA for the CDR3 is TGTGCCAGCAGTTACTCCGACCTGAACACTGAAGCTTTCTTT. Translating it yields CASSYSDLNTEAFF.